The subject of this entry is one TCR beta chain. Its antigen is unknown. Germline is not matched at one junction end, which may reflect a read error. Measured with immunoSEQ multiplex PCR; TCRdb has only the in-frame clones, and not every one. This table holds roughly 120,000 clones, 75% to 90% found once. Germline V gene lookup returns CDR1 KGHSH and CDR2 LQKENI. This CDR3 comprises 15 residues. The sample is drawn from a study of T cell responses to AZD1222 COVID-19 vaccine. Points from the study as a whole: Most donors were white British and more were female, and clonal diversity was possibly underestimated. Repertoire sampling occurred only after the peak T cell response.

The TCR comes from an adult in good health. The chain combines TRBV18 with TRBJ1-3, with D tentatively TRBD1 (5 bases). The material sequenced was peripheral blood, taken on day 0 of AZD1222 vaccination. DNA of the CDR3: TGTGCCAGTTCACAGGAGGGTACCTCTGGAAACACCATATATTTT. This sequence encodes CASSQEGTSGNTIYF.